Described below is a single T cell receptor (beta chain) sequence and its context. Germline V gene lookup returns CDR1 SGHRS and CDR2 YFSETQ. Germline trimming cut 4 bases from V and 7 bases from J; bases unmatched to any gene: 5. CDR3 length: 13 residues. This specimen comes from a study of technical replicates of blood from a handful of donors. TCRdb's copy holds only in-frame clones and misses some; the assay was immunoSEQ multiplex PCR. This table holds 60,000 to 90,000 clones, 95% found once. The chain is built from TRBV5-1 and TRBJ1-5, with 7 bases identical to TRBD1. The receptor was isolated from a human donor in good health. Sample: T cells isolated from PBMCs. The CDR3 spells CASSIGTEQPQHF. In nucleotides, the CDR3 is TGCGCCAGCAGCATCGGGACAGAACAGCCCCAGCATTTT. Supplemented by reference TRBV5-1 and TRBJ1-5, the full variable domain reads KAGVTQTPRYLIKTRGQQVTLSCSPISGHRSVSWYQQTPGQGLQFLFEYFSETQRNKGNFPGRFSGRQFSNSRSEMNVSTLELGDSALYLCASSIGTEQPQHFGDGTRLSIL.